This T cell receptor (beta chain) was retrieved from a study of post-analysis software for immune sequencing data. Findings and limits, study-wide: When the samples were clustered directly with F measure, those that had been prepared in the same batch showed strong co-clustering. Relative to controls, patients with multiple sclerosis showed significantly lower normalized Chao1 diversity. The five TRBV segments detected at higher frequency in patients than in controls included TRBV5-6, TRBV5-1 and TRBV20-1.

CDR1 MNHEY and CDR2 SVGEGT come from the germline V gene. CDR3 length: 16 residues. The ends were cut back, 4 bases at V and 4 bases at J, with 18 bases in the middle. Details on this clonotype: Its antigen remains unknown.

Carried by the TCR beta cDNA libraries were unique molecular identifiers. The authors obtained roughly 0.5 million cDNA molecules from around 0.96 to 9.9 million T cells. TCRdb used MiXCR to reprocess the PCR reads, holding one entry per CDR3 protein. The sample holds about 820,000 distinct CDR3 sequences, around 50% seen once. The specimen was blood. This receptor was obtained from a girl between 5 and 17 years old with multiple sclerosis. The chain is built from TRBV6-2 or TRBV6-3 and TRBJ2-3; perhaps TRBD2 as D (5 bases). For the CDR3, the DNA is TGTGCCAGCAGTTTCAGAGCCGGGGAATTCGCAGATACGCAGTATTTT. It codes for CASSFRAGEFADTQYF.